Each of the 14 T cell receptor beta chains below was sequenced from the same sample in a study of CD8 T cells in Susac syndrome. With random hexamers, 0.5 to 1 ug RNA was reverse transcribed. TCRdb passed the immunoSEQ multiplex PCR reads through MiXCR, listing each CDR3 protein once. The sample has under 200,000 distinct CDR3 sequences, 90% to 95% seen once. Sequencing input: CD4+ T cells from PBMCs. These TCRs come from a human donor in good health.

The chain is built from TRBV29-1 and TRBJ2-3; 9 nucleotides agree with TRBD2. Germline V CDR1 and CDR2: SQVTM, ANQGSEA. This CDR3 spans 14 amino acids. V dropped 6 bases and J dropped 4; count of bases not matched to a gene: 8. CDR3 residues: CSVRAGGLADTQYF. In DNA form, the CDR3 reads TGCAGCGTCCGGGCGGGGGGGCTCGCAGATACGCAGTATTTT.

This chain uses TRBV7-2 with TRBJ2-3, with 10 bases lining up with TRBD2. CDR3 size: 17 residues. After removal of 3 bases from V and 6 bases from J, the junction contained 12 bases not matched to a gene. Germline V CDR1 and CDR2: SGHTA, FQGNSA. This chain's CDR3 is CASSLPASGGRRDTQYF. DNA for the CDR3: TGTGCCAGCAGCTTGCCCGCTAGCGGGGGTAGGCGGGATACGCAGTATTTT.

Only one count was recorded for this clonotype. The CDR3 here is CASSSSAGAGTEAFF. The CDR3 nucleotides are TGTGCCAGCTCATCCTCGGCAGGGGCCGGCACTGAAGCTTTCTTT. The chain links TRBV18 to TRBJ1-1, with D possibly being TRBD1 (6 bases). V gave up 5 bases and J gave up 4 bases, with 17 bases separating them. Germline values: CDR1 KGHSH, CDR2 LQKENI. This CDR3 is 15 amino acids long.

CDR3 sequence: CSVGTANTEAFF. Written as DNA, the CDR3 is TGCAGCGTTGGAACAGCGAACACTGAAGCTTTCTTT. This chain links TRBV29-1 with TRBJ1-1, with D unclear. Germline lookup yields CDR1 SQVTM and CDR2 ANQGSEA. The CDR3 contains 12 residues. V lost 4 bases to trimming and J lost 1 base, with 7 bases between them. The full variable domain, with the rest looked up from reference TRBV29-1 and TRBJ1-1, is SAVISQKPSRDICQRGTSLTIQCQVDSQVTMMFWYRQQPGQSLTLIATANQGSEATYESGFVIDKFPISRPNLTFSTLTVSNMSPEDSSIYLCSVGTANTEAFFGQGTRLTVV.

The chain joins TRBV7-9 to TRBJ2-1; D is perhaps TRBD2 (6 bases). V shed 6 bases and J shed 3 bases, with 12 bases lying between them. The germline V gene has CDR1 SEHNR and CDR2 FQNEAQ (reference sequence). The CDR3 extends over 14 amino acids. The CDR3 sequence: CASSPRENYNEQFF. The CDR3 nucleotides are TGTGCCAGCAGTCCCCGGGAGAACTACAATGAGCAGTTCTTC.

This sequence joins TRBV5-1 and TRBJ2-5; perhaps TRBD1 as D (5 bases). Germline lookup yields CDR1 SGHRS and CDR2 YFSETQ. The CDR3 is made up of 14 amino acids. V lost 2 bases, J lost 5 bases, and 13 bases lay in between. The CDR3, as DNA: TGCGCCAGCAGCTTTCTCAGGGTGGAGGAGACCCAGTACTTC. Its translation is CASSFLRVEETQYF. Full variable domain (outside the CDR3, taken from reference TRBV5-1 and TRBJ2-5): KAGVTQTPRYLIKTRGQQVTLSCSPISGHRSVSWYQQTPGQGLQFLFEYFSETQRNKGNFPGRFSGRQFSNSRSEMNVSTLELGDSALYLCASSFLRVEETQYFGPGTRLLVL.

In DNA form, the CDR3 reads TGTGCCAGCAGCAGAACGGGACTAGCGGCTAGCACAGATACGCAGTATTTT. Protein sequence: CASSRTGLAASTDTQYF. V and J are TRBV5-4 and TRBJ2-3; TRBD2 agrees at 11 bases. Germline V CDR1 and CDR2: SGHNT, YYREEE (reference sequence). Trimming took 4 bases from V and 0 from J; bases not matched to a gene: 7. The CDR3 sequence is 17 residues long.

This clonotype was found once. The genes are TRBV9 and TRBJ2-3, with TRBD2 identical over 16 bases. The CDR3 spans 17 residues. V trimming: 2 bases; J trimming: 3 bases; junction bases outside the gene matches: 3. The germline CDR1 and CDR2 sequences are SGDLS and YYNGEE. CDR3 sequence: CASSVGTSGGATDTQYF. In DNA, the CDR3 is TGTGCCAGCAGCGTCGGGACTAGCGGGGGGGCGACAGATACGCAGTATTTT.

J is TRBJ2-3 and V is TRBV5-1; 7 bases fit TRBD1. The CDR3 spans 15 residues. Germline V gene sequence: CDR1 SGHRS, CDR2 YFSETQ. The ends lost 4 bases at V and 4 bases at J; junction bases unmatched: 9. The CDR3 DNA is TGCGCCAGCAGCCTTCAGACAGGGAGTTCAGATACGCAGTATTTT. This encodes CASSLQTGSSDTQYF. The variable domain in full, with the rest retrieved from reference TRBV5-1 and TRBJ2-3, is KAGVTQTPRYLIKTRGQQVTLSCSPISGHRSVSWYQQTPGQGLQFLFEYFSETQRNKGNFPGRFSGRQFSNSRSEMNVSTLELGDSALYLCASSLQTGSSDTQYFGPGTRLTVL.

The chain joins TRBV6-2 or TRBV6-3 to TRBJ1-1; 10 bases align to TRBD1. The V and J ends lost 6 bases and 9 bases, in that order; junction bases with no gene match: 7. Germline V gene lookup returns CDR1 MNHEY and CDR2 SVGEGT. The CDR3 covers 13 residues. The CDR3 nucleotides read TGTGCCAGCAGCCTCCTGGGACAGGGGAAAGCTTTCTTT. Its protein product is CASSLLGQGKAFF.

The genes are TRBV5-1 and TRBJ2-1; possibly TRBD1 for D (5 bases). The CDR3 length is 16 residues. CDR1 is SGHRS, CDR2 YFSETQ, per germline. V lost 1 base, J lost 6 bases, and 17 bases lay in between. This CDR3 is CASSLTPLGPGNEQFF. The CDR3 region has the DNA TGCGCCAGCAGCTTGACCCCTCTGGGGCCCGGCAATGAGCAGTTCTTC.

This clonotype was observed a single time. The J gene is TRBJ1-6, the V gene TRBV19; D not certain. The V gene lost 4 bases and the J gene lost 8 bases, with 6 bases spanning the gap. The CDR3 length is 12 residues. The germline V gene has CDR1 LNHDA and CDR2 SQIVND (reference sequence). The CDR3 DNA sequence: TGTGCCAGTAGTAACAGAGATTCACCCCTCCACTTT. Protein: CASSNRDSPLHF.

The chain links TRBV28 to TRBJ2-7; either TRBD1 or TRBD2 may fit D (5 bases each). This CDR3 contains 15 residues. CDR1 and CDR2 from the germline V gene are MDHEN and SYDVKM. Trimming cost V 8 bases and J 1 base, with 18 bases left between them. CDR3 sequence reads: CASLPPGRESYEQYF. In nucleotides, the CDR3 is TGTGCCAGCCTCCCCCCGGGCAGGGAGTCCTACGAGCAGTACTTC.

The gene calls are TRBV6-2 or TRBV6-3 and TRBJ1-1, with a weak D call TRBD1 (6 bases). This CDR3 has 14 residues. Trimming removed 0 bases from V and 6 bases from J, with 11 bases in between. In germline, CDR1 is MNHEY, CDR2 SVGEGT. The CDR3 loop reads CASSYSRGTAEAFF. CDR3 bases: TGTGCCAGCAGTTACTCCAGGGGCACGGCTGAAGCTTTCTTT.